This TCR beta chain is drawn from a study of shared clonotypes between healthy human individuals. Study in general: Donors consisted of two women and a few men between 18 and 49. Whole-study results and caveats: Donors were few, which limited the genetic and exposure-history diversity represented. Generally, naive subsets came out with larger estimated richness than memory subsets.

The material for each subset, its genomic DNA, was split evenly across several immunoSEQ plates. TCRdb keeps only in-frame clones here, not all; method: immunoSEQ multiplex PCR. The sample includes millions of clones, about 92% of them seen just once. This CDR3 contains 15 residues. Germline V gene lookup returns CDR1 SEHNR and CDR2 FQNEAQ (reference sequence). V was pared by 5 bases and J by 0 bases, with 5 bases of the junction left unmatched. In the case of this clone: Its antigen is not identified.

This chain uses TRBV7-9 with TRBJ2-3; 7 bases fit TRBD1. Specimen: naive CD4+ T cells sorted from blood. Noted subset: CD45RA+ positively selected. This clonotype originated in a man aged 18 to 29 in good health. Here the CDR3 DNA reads TGTGCCAGCAGCCGACAGGGACCTAGCACAGATACGCAGTATTTT. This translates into CASSRQGPSTDTQYF.